Only a few counts were recorded for the clone carrying this T cell receptor (beta chain). Trimming took off 0 bases at V and 7 bases at J, with 16 bases between the two ends. CDR1 and CDR2 (germline): SGHRS, YFSETQ. The CDR3 loop spans 15 amino acids. This entry belongs to a study of blood T cell repertoires in COVID-19. Per the authors' pipeline: Scientists estimated how many nucleated cells there were by amplifying reference gene primers. TCRdb's copy holds only in-frame clones and misses some; the assay was immunoSEQ multiplex PCR. The D gene and trimming were derived from the DNA, and the V and J assignments and clone size from that table. The data show 200,000 to 250,000 clones, with around 80% seen just once and 15% held by the top ten.

The source material was PBMCs or T cells enriched from blood (not recorded which). The clonotype was recovered from a man aged 35 to 55 who had recovered from COVID-19. The chain employs TRBV5-1 and TRBJ1-2; possibly TRBD1 for D (6 bases). CDR3 amino acids: CASSLEVGGPRGYTF. In nucleotides, the CDR3 is TGCGCCAGCAGCTTGGAGGTCGGGGGGCCCCGTGGCTACACCTTC.